The TCR beta chain under discussion was sequenced for a study of cytomegalovirus exposure and HLA in healthy donors. Whole-study results and caveats: Later analysis identified a missense DCLRE1C variant that was linked to TCR beta V- and J-gene trimming.

The germline V gene encodes CDR1 SNHLY and CDR2 FYNNEI. The length of the CDR3 is 14 residues. V lost 7 bases and J lost 4, with 16 bases in between. 13 Jbeta primers and 60 Vbeta primers were used for the PCR. Assay: immunoSEQ multiplex PCR; the TCRdb copy retains only in-frame clones and omits some. The table has roughly 67,000 clones, less than 80% seen once. This clone was found once. Antigen: not known. This clonotype originated in a man aged 55 to 69 in good health and CMV-seropositive. The sequenced sample consisted of PBMCs. This chain connects TRBV2 to TRBJ1-2, with D perhaps matching TRBD1 (6 bases). In nucleotides, the CDR3 is TGTGCCAGCAAGTGGGGGGGCGCCGTCTATGGCTACACCTTC. Translating gives CASKWGGAVYGYTF.